The source of this T cell receptor (beta chain) is a study of cytomegalovirus exposure and HLA in healthy donors. Broader study findings: For TCR beta chains, V- and J-gene trimming was later linked to a missense DCLRE1C variant. In vitro data verified a few CMV-associated chains as specific for CMV antigens. Using a false discovery rate of 0.05, a later analysis showed that fewer than 20,000 TCR beta sequences were associated with HLA alleles. CMV serostatus was the sole immune exposure data available.

Germline CDR1 and CDR2: MNHEY and SMNVEV (reference sequence). The CDR3 totals 17 residues. The junction had 11 bases not matched to a gene; V was cut back by 8 bases and J by 4 bases. The PCR ran on 60 Vbeta and 13 Jbeta primers. Data came from immunoSEQ multiplex PCR; TCRdb stores just in-frame clones and leaves some out. In the table there are over 110,000 clones, around four fifths of which are singletons. Concerning this clone: Its cognate antigen is unknown.

The sample taken for sequencing was PBMCs. The receptor was derived from a female donor in good health and CMV-seronegative. The gene calls are TRBV27 and TRBJ2-1; TRBD2 agrees at 13 bases. CDR3 in DNA: TGTGCCAGCCTTAGGACTAGCGGGAGAGTCTCTTACAATGAGCAGTTCTTC. The encoded protein is CASLRTSGRVSYNEQFF.